These 15 T cell receptor beta chains were sequenced from one sample in a study of control samples from healthy donors and cancer patients. Sequencing was performed with immunoSEQ multiplex PCR; in TCRdb, only in-frame clones are kept and a portion is missing. The sample lists 99,000 or so clones; 83% were seen once. Sequenced input: blood. Every receptor here comes from a woman aged 45-59 years in good health.

This sequence joins TRBV5-5 and TRBJ1-2; D is uncertain. Per the germline V gene, CDR1 is SGHKS and CDR2 is YYEKEE (reference sequence). Trimming took off 4 bases at V and 2 bases at J, with 9 bases between the two ends. This CDR3 spans 13 amino acids. The CDR3 here is CASSVRGNYGYTF. For the CDR3, the DNA is TGTGCCAGCAGCGTTCGGGGAAACTATGGCTACACCTTC. The complete variable domain, with remaining parts taken from reference TRBV5-5 and TRBJ1-2, reads DAGVTQSPTHLIKTRGQQVTLRCSPISGHKSVSWYQQVLGQGPQFIFQYYEKEERGRGNFPDRFSARQFPNYSSELNVNALLLGDSALYLCASSVRGNYGYTFGSGTRLTVV.

The rearrangement uses TRBV6-5 and TRBJ2-7, with 10 bases fitting TRBD2. The CDR3 has 14 amino acids. Losses at the gene ends were 8 bases for V and 3 bases for J; bases not matched to a gene: 7. Germline-derived CDR1 and CDR2 are MNHEY and SVGAGI. DNA of the CDR3: TGTGCCAGCGGGCACCGACTAGCGGGCTACGAGCAGTACTTC. Its protein product is CASGHRLAGYEQYF.

The V and J genes are TRBV30 and TRBJ1-2; 10 bases agree with TRBD1. The CDR3 spans 14 residues. Trimming took 0 bases from V and 7 from J; bases not matched to a gene: 5. Germline loops: CDR1 GTSNPN, CDR2 SVGIG (reference sequence). CDR3 DNA: TGTGCCTGGAGTGTACTCGGACAGGGGGGTGGCTACACCTTC. Translation: CAWSVLGQGGGYTF.

CDR3 nucleotide sequence: TGTGCCAGCAGTTCTCAATATGGCGGACCCCTCCACTTT. Translation: CASSSQYGGPLHF. The chain is built from TRBV27 and TRBJ1-6; D unclear. The CDR3 is made up of 13 amino acids. Germline CDR1 reads MNHEY; CDR2 reads SMNVEV (reference sequence). V lost 4 bases and J 12 bases, leaving 13 bases between the germline ends.

This clone turned up a few times. The chain couples TRBV3-1 (or the pseudogene TRBV3-2) to TRBJ2-1; 8 bases are shared with TRBD2. CDR3 length: 13 amino acids. Trimming at V came to 1 base and at J to 15 bases, leaving 8 bases not matched to a gene. The V gene's germline CDR1 is LGHDT and CDR2 YNNKEL (reference sequence). The CDR3 protein is CASSQGVGLAGFF. In nucleotides, the CDR3 is TGTGCCAGCAGCCAAGGAGTAGGGCTAGCGGGGTTCTTC.

The chain links TRBV5-1 to TRBJ1-2, with D possibly TRBD1 on 5 matching bases. This CDR3 region has 15 residues. V shed 4 bases and J shed 4 bases, with 17 bases lying between them. The germline CDR1 and CDR2 sequences are SGHRS and YFSETQ. The DNA of the CDR3 is TGCGCCAGCAGCCTAGGGACCGTAAACCTCTATGGCTACACCTTC. Protein: CASSLGTVNLYGYTF.

CDR3 nucleotide sequence: TGCGCCAGCAGGGACCCCGGTAGGGACACTGAAGCTTTCTTT. Translating it yields CASRDPGRDTEAFF. V and J are TRBV5-1 and TRBJ1-1; D gene uncertain. Germline V CDR1 and CDR2: SGHRS, YFSETQ. Trimming cost V 5 bases and J 3 bases, with 14 bases left between them. The CDR3 spans 14 residues.

This chain links TRBV14 with TRBJ2-1; 12 nucleotides match TRBD2. After removal of 5 bases from V and 8 bases from J, the junction contained 10 bases not matched to a gene. The CDR3 has 16 residues. Germline V gives CDR1 SGHDN, CDR2 FVKESK. The CDR3 DNA is TGTGCCAGCAGCGATACTAGCGGGAGGATTATCCATGAGCAGTTCTTC. Residues: CASSDTSGRIIHEQFF.

This chain joins TRBV25-1 and TRBJ1-4; D gene unclear. V was shortened by 1 base and J by 0 bases, with 9 bases between the two germline ends. The CDR3 contains 16 residues. Germline CDR1 and CDR2: MGHDK and SYGVNS. CDR3 sequence reads: CASSELTHTTNEKLFF. The CDR3, as DNA: TGTGCCAGCAGTGAATTGACCCACACAACTAATGAAAAACTGTTTTTT.

The rearrangement links TRBV5-8 to TRBJ1-6; D remains ambiguous. There are 12 residues in the CDR3. V lost 0 bases and J 6 bases, leaving 1 base between the germline ends. Germline V gives CDR1 SGHTS, CDR2 YDEGEE. This chain's CDR3 is CASSLVNSPLHF. The CDR3 nucleotides read TGTGCCAGCAGCTTGGTTAATTCACCCCTCCACTTT.

The rearrangement uses TRBV27 and TRBJ1-2; 9 nucleotides line up with TRBD1. From germline, CDR1 is MNHEY and CDR2 SMNVEV (reference sequence). This CDR3 has 15 residues. Losses at the gene ends were 4 bases for V and 2 bases for J; bases not matched to a gene: 5. This chain's CDR3 is CASSSGQGPNYGYTF. The CDR3 DNA follows: TGTGCCAGCAGTTCCGGACAGGGGCCCAACTATGGCTACACCTTC.

The genes are TRBV4-3 and TRBJ1-1; D is ambiguous. The CDR3 is made up of 16 amino acids. Germline-derived CDR1 and CDR2 are LGHNA and YSLEER. Trimming pared 1 base from V and 1 base from J, leaving 13 bases between. The CDR3 DNA is TGCGCCAGCAGCCAAGTGGGGTGGGCCAGGAACACTGAAGCTTTCTTT. Protein sequence: CASSQVGWARNTEAFF.

This clone is a singleton in its sample. The J gene is TRBJ1-2, the V gene TRBV12-3 or TRBV12-4; no clear D. Trimming removed 8 bases from V and 8 bases from J, with 18 bases in between. The CDR3 has 13 residues. The chain's CDR3 is CASGVSRTTGYTF. DNA for the CDR3: TGTGCCAGCGGTGTGTCCCGAACGACAGGCTACACCTTC.

The chain uses TRBV28 and TRBJ2-7; 8 bases are a match to TRBD2. V shed 8 bases and J 2 bases; nucleotides not matched to a gene: 8. CDR1 and CDR2 (germline): MDHEN, SYDVKM. The CDR3 consists of 14 residues. The CDR3: CASGTSGLAYEQYF. In DNA, the CDR3 is TGTGCCAGCGGAACGTCGGGACTAGCCTACGAGCAGTACTTC.

The chain is built from TRBV5-1 and TRBJ2-2, with 9 bases identical to TRBD1. The CDR3 has 17 amino acids. J gave up 0 bases and V 4 bases, and 7 bases lay outside the gene matches. Looked up from germline, CDR1 is SGHRS and CDR2 is YFSETQ. CDR3 in DNA: TGCGCCAGCAGCGGGGCGACAGGGGGAACGAACACCGGGGAGCTGTTTTTT. Encoded protein: CASSGATGGTNTGELFF.